This T cell receptor (beta chain) was obtained from a study of neurological immune-mediated disorders. The CDR3 runs to 15 residues. V lost 1 base, J lost 12 bases, and 15 bases stayed unmatched. The germline CDR1 and CDR2 sequences are DFQATT and SNEGSKA (reference sequence). Each CDR3 protein gets one entry after TCRdb re-called the 5' RACE reads with MiXCR. The sample holds under 30,000 distinct CDR3 sequences, over 10% seen once. With respect to this clonotype: Its antigen is unidentified.

Study-wide results and limits: Levels of TCR clonal expansion peaked in HTLV-1-associated myelopathy and reached their lowest in multiple sclerosis, under those of healthy controls.

Sequenced: PBMCs. The J gene is TRBJ2-1, the V gene TRBV20-1, with 7 bases matching TRBD1. The TCR sequence derives from a woman in her thirties or forties with HTLV-1-associated myelopathy (HAM/TSP). Here the CDR3 reads CSARGQGSSTDTQFF. DNA of the CDR3: TGCAGTGCTAGAGGACAGGGTTCCTCCACAGATACGCAGTTCTTC.